The rows below give T cell receptor beta chains drawn from one sample of a study of blood T cell repertoires in COVID-19. Method: immunoSEQ multiplex PCR; TCRdb's copy keeps in-frame clones and lacks some. The repertoire holds 200,000 or so clones, with roughly nine tenths as singletons. The specimen sequenced was peripheral blood. The receptor source for this set is a woman in her seventies with acute or convalescent COVID-19. The CDR3 runs from the conserved cysteine through the conserved F or W. The D gene is left open where the match is weak. Size values are once, few and many counts, or a class for expanded clones, and some rows have none.

j_call: TRBJ1-3; v_call: TRBV28; d_call: TRBD1; clone_size: .; cdr3_length: 16; cdr3_aa: CASRPTPGTAGNTIYF; cdr3_nt: TGTGCCAGCAGACCCACCCCCGGGACAGCTGGAAACACCATATATTTT
j_call: TRBJ1-2; v_call: TRBV2; d_call: .; clone_size: .; cdr3_length: 14; cdr3_aa: CASSPRSANYGYTF; cdr3_nt: TGTGCCAGCAGTCCCCGGTCTGCTAACTATGGCTACACCTTC
j_call: TRBJ1-1; v_call: TRBV27; d_call: TRBD1; clone_size: .; cdr3_length: 12; cdr3_aa: CASSSTGGWAFF; cdr3_nt: TGTGCCAGCAGTTCTACAGGGGGCTGGGCTTTCTTT
j_call: TRBJ1-2; v_call: TRBV19; d_call: .; clone_size: .; cdr3_length: 13; cdr3_aa: CASSFPQGSGYTF; cdr3_nt: TGTGCCAGTTCCTTCCCCCAGGGGTCTGGCTACACCTTC
j_call: TRBJ1-4; v_call: TRBV5-1; d_call: .; clone_size: .; cdr3_length: 14; cdr3_aa: CASSPRDGNEKLFF; cdr3_nt: TGCGCCAGCAGCCCACGAGACGGGAATGAAAAACTGTTTTTT
j_call: TRBJ1-1; v_call: TRBV5-6; d_call: .; clone_size: .; cdr3_length: 16; cdr3_aa: CASSLPDIPSHTEAFF; cdr3_nt: TGTGCCAGCAGCTTGCCGGATATTCCTAGCCACACTGAAGCTTTCTTT
j_call: TRBJ1-4; v_call: TRBV5-4; d_call: TRBD1; clone_size: .; cdr3_length: 16; cdr3_aa: CASSLDRQGGNEKLFF; cdr3_nt: TGTGCCAGCAGCTTGGACAGGCAGGGGGGTAATGAAAAACTGTTTTTT
j_call: TRBJ2-1; v_call: TRBV19; d_call: TRBD2; clone_size: .; cdr3_length: 16; cdr3_aa: CASSPRTSGGIDEQFF; cdr3_nt: TGTGCCAGTAGTCCCCGGACTAGCGGGGGGATAGATGAGCAGTTCTTC
j_call: TRBJ2-3; v_call: TRBV18; d_call: .; clone_size: .; cdr3_length: 16; cdr3_aa: CASSPPRDSSTDTQYF; cdr3_nt: TGTGCCAGCTCACCACCCAGGGACTCCAGCACAGATACGCAGTATTTT
j_call: TRBJ1-4; v_call: TRBV5-1; d_call: .; clone_size: .; cdr3_length: 15; cdr3_aa: CASNRDTGTNEKLFF; cdr3_nt: TGCGCCAGCAACAGGGACACAGGAACTAATGAAAAACTGTTTTTT
j_call: TRBJ1-2; v_call: TRBV7-9; d_call: TRBD1; clone_size: .; cdr3_length: 16; cdr3_aa: CASSYRQGRTAYGYTF; cdr3_nt: TGTGCCAGCAGCTACCGACAGGGCAGGACGGCCTATGGCTACACCTTC
j_call: TRBJ2-3; v_call: TRBV12-5; d_call: TRBD2; clone_size: .; cdr3_length: 17; cdr3_aa: CASGLVPPGGWTDTQYF; cdr3_nt: TGTGCTAGTGGTTTGGTACCCCCCGGGGGGTGGACAGATACGCAGTATTTT
j_call: TRBJ2-2; v_call: TRBV24-1; d_call: TRBD1; clone_size: .; cdr3_length: 15; cdr3_aa: CATSWEGQGSGELFF; cdr3_nt: TGTGCCACCAGTTGGGAGGGACAGGGCTCCGGGGAGCTGTTTTTT
j_call: TRBJ1-5; v_call: TRBV24-1; d_call: .; clone_size: .; cdr3_length: 13; cdr3_aa: CATSNRGNQPQHF; cdr3_nt: TGTGCCACCAGCAACCGGGGCAATCAGCCCCAGCATTTT
j_call: TRBJ2-6; v_call: TRBV7-2; d_call: .; clone_size: .; cdr3_length: 16; cdr3_aa: CASSLGGGAGANVLTF; cdr3_nt: TGTGCCAGCAGCTTAGGGGGGGGCGCTGGGGCCAACGTCCTGACTTTC
j_call: TRBJ2-7; v_call: TRBV10-2; d_call: TRBD1; clone_size: once; cdr3_length: 13; cdr3_aa: CASKGQAHYEQYF; cdr3_nt: TGCGCCAGCAAGGGACAGGCTCACTACGAGCAGTACTTC
j_call: TRBJ2-1; v_call: TRBV18; d_call: .; clone_size: once; cdr3_length: 14; cdr3_aa: CASSPRQGTGEQFF; cdr3_nt: TGTGCCAGCTCACCACGGCAGGGAACAGGTGAGCAGTTCTTC
j_call: TRBJ1-2; v_call: TRBV18; d_call: TRBD1; clone_size: .; cdr3_length: 13; cdr3_aa: CASSAGTGDGYTF; cdr3_nt: TGTGCCAGCTCAGCCGGGACAGGGGATGGCTACACCTTC
j_call: TRBJ1-2; v_call: TRBV15; d_call: TRBD1; clone_size: .; cdr3_length: 16; cdr3_aa: CATSRDRGRDNYGYTF; cdr3_nt: TGTGCCACCAGCAGGGACAGGGGGCGGGATAACTATGGCTACACCTTC
j_call: TRBJ1-5; v_call: TRBV4-2; d_call: .; clone_size: .; cdr3_length: 13; cdr3_aa: CASSPEVNQPQHF; cdr3_nt: TGTGCCAGCAGCCCCGAGGTGAATCAGCCCCAGCATTTT
j_call: TRBJ1-5; v_call: TRBV6-6; d_call: .; clone_size: .; cdr3_length: 12; cdr3_aa: CASGRQAQPQHF; cdr3_nt: TGTGCCAGCGGAAGGCAGGCTCAGCCCCAGCATTTT
j_call: TRBJ1-5; v_call: TRBV4-3; d_call: .; clone_size: .; cdr3_length: 14; cdr3_aa: CASSQDLGNQPQHF; cdr3_nt: TGCGCCAGCAGCCAAGATCTCGGGAATCAGCCCCAGCATTTT
j_call: TRBJ1-4; v_call: TRBV5-5; d_call: TRBD1; clone_size: .; cdr3_length: 15; cdr3_aa: CASSAPGTANEKLFF; cdr3_nt: TGTGCCAGCAGCGCACCGGGGACAGCTAATGAAAAACTGTTTTTT
j_call: TRBJ2-3; v_call: TRBV28; d_call: TRBD2; clone_size: .; cdr3_length: 17; cdr3_aa: CASSAGRSGGYPDTQYF; cdr3_nt: TGTGCCAGCAGTGCCGGAAGGAGCGGGGGGTATCCAGATACGCAGTATTTT
j_call: TRBJ2-3; v_call: TRBV5-1; d_call: TRBD2; clone_size: once; cdr3_length: 15; cdr3_aa: CASSYSGRRGDTQYF; cdr3_nt: TGCGCCAGCAGCTATAGCGGGAGGAGGGGGGATACGCAGTATTTT
j_call: TRBJ2-1; v_call: TRBV7-2; d_call: .; clone_size: .; cdr3_length: 17; cdr3_aa: CASSPPVVESNYNEQFF; cdr3_nt: TGTGCCAGCAGCCCCCCCGTTGTAGAATCCAACTACAATGAGCAGTTCTTC
j_call: TRBJ2-7; v_call: TRBV7-3; d_call: TRBD2; clone_size: .; cdr3_length: 15; cdr3_aa: CASSSQRGPAGEQYF; cdr3_nt: TGTGCCAGCAGCTCACAGCGGGGACCGGCGGGGGAGCAGTACTTC
j_call: TRBJ2-2; v_call: TRBV7-3; d_call: TRBD1; clone_size: .; cdr3_length: 15; cdr3_aa: CASSPDRGLTGELFF; cdr3_nt: TGTGCCAGCAGCCCGGACAGGGGGCTTACCGGGGAGCTGTTTTTT
j_call: TRBJ1-3; v_call: TRBV6-5; d_call: .; clone_size: .; cdr3_length: 16; cdr3_aa: CASSSLTGWAGNTIYF; cdr3_nt: TGTGCCAGCAGTTCCCTCACAGGGTGGGCTGGAAACACCATATATTTT
j_call: TRBJ1-1; v_call: TRBV19; d_call: .; clone_size: once; cdr3_length: 11; cdr3_aa: CASLSVTEAFF; cdr3_nt: TGTGCCAGCTTATCGGTCACTGAAGCTTTCTTT
j_call: TRBJ2-3; v_call: TRBV13; d_call: .; clone_size: .; cdr3_length: 16; cdr3_aa: CASSALTGPSTDTQYF; cdr3_nt: TGTGCCAGCAGCGCGCTTACAGGTCCTAGCACAGATACGCAGTATTTT
j_call: TRBJ1-1; v_call: TRBV11-2; d_call: TRBD1; clone_size: once; cdr3_length: 13; cdr3_aa: CASKTGGSSEAFF; cdr3_nt: TGTGCCAGCAAAACAGGGGGCTCGAGTGAAGCTTTCTTT
j_call: TRBJ1-2; v_call: TRBV28; d_call: TRBD1; clone_size: .; cdr3_length: 14; cdr3_aa: CASSPSGGGYGYTF; cdr3_nt: TGTGCCAGCAGTCCCTCAGGGGGCGGCTATGGCTACACCTTC
j_call: TRBJ1-2; v_call: TRBV6-2/TRBV6-3; d_call: .; clone_size: once; cdr3_length: 16; cdr3_aa: CASSSLDRPSNYGYTF; cdr3_nt: TGTGCCAGCAGTTCCCTCGACAGACCGAGCAACTATGGCTACACCTTC
j_call: TRBJ1-4; v_call: TRBV11-2; d_call: .; clone_size: .; cdr3_length: 15; cdr3_aa: CASSLGVRGNEKLFF; cdr3_nt: TGTGCCAGCAGCTTAGGGGTACGGGGTAATGAAAAACTGTTTTTT
j_call: TRBJ1-2; v_call: TRBV3-1/TRBV3-2; d_call: TRBD1; clone_size: .; cdr3_length: 15; cdr3_aa: CASSQVRGQGYGYTF; cdr3_nt: TGTGCCAGCAGCCAAGTACGCGGACAGGGCTATGGCTACACCTTC
j_call: TRBJ1-5; v_call: TRBV19; d_call: .; clone_size: .; cdr3_length: 14; cdr3_aa: CASSTSGGGQPQHF; cdr3_nt: TGTGCCAGTAGTACAAGCGGGGGAGGCCAGCCCCAGCATTTT
j_call: TRBJ2-3; v_call: TRBV27; d_call: TRBD1; clone_size: .; cdr3_length: 15; cdr3_aa: CASSARDRRTDTQYF; cdr3_nt: TGTGCCAGCAGTGCCAGGGACAGACGAACAGATACGCAGTATTTT
j_call: TRBJ1-1; v_call: TRBV11-3; d_call: .; clone_size: once; cdr3_length: 14; cdr3_aa: CASSPRGRNTEAFF; cdr3_nt: TGTGCCAGCAGCCCAAGGGGCCGGAACACTGAAGCTTTCTTT
j_call: TRBJ2-7; v_call: TRBV9; d_call: .; clone_size: once; cdr3_length: 14; cdr3_aa: CASSVGEQRYEQYF; cdr3_nt: TGTGCCAGCAGCGTAGGGGAGCAGAGGTACGAGCAGTACTTC
j_call: TRBJ1-1; v_call: TRBV11-3; d_call: TRBD1; clone_size: .; cdr3_length: 12; cdr3_aa: CASSLYRGRAFF; cdr3_nt: TGTGCCAGCAGCTTATACAGGGGAAGAGCTTTCTTT
j_call: TRBJ2-7; v_call: TRBV27; d_call: TRBD2; clone_size: .; cdr3_length: 13; cdr3_aa: CASSFERTSEQYF; cdr3_nt: TGTGCCAGCAGTTTTGAGCGGACTAGCGAGCAGTACTTC
j_call: TRBJ2-1; v_call: TRBV11-2; d_call: .; clone_size: .; cdr3_length: 16; cdr3_aa: CASSHRTSPASDEQFF; cdr3_nt: TGTGCCAGCAGCCACCGAACTAGCCCCGCGAGCGATGAGCAGTTCTTC
j_call: TRBJ2-1; v_call: TRBV19; d_call: .; clone_size: .; cdr3_length: 15; cdr3_aa: CASSTLGGSYNEQFF; cdr3_nt: TGTGCCAGTAGCACGCTGGGGGGCTCCTACAATGAGCAGTTCTTC
j_call: TRBJ1-1; v_call: TRBV6-2/TRBV6-3; d_call: .; clone_size: .; cdr3_length: 13; cdr3_aa: CASSLQGNTEAFF; cdr3_nt: TGTGCCAGCAGTTTACAGGGGAACACTGAAGCTTTCTTT
j_call: TRBJ1-1; v_call: TRBV27; d_call: TRBD1; clone_size: few; cdr3_length: 13; cdr3_aa: CASRYGQVTEAFF; cdr3_nt: TGTGCCAGCAGATACGGACAGGTCACTGAAGCTTTCTTT
j_call: TRBJ2-1; v_call: TRBV7-2; d_call: TRBD2; clone_size: .; cdr3_length: 16; cdr3_aa: CASSQITGGGYNEQFF; cdr3_nt: TGTGCCAGCAGCCAAATCACCGGGGGGGGCTACAATGAGCAGTTCTTC
j_call: TRBJ1-1; v_call: TRBV5-1; d_call: .; clone_size: few; cdr3_length: 18; cdr3_aa: CASSPLHRDSRTNTEAFF; cdr3_nt: TGCGCCAGCAGCCCGCTCCATCGGGATAGCAGAACGAACACTGAAGCTTTCTTT
j_call: TRBJ2-1; v_call: TRBV5-1; d_call: .; clone_size: .; cdr3_length: 13; cdr3_aa: CASSQLQGGEQFF; cdr3_nt: TGCGCCAGCAGCCAACTACAGGGTGGGGAGCAGTTCTTC
j_call: TRBJ1-3; v_call: TRBV7-2; d_call: .; clone_size: few; cdr3_length: 13; cdr3_aa: CASSSRTGNTIYF; cdr3_nt: TGTGCCAGCAGCTCCCGTACTGGAAACACCATATATTTT
j_call: TRBJ1-4; v_call: TRBV7-9; d_call: .; clone_size: .; cdr3_length: 13; cdr3_aa: CASRAGTNEKLFF; cdr3_nt: TGTGCCAGCAGGGCGGGTACTAATGAAAAACTGTTTTTT
j_call: TRBJ1-1; v_call: TRBV6-2/TRBV6-3; d_call: .; clone_size: .; cdr3_length: 15; cdr3_aa: CASSHGLLRGTEAFF; cdr3_nt: TGTGCCAGCAGCCATGGCCTCCTTCGGGGCACTGAAGCTTTCTTT
j_call: TRBJ2-2; v_call: TRBV5-8; d_call: TRBD1; clone_size: .; cdr3_length: 17; cdr3_aa: CASRNSRWQGDTGELFF; cdr3_nt: TGTGCCAGCAGGAACTCCCGTTGGCAGGGGGACACCGGGGAGCTGTTTTTT
j_call: TRBJ2-7; v_call: TRBV18; d_call: .; clone_size: .; cdr3_length: 11; cdr3_aa: CASSPAYEQYF; cdr3_nt: TGTGCCAGCTCCCCCGCCTACGAGCAGTACTTC
j_call: TRBJ1-2; v_call: TRBV24-1; d_call: .; clone_size: .; cdr3_length: 15; cdr3_aa: CATSDGPSAVYGYTF; cdr3_nt: TGTGCCACCAGTGATGGGCCCTCGGCAGTCTATGGCTACACCTTC
j_call: TRBJ2-7; v_call: TRBV7-3; d_call: TRBD1; clone_size: .; cdr3_length: 13; cdr3_aa: CASSRDRGDEQYF; cdr3_nt: TGTGCCAGCAGCCGGGACAGGGGGGACGAGCAGTACTTC